This T cell receptor beta chain is drawn from a study of neurological immune-mediated disorders. Points from the study as a whole: Across subjects, no CDR3 amino acid sequence appeared in expanded clones of more than one subject, a finding that suggested private repertoires in all groups. HTLV-1-associated myelopathy displayed the greatest TCR clonal expansion, and multiple sclerosis exhibited the smallest, lower than that of healthy controls.

Deletions cut 4 bases from V and 7 bases from J, with 15 bases between. The germline V gene encodes CDR1 SGHRS and CDR2 YFSETQ. This CDR3 contains 15 residues. A blood bank in Maryland, USA, provided the volunteers who served as healthy controls. Each TCR transcript was tagged with a 10-nucleotide random UMI during 5'RACE. From the 5' RACE reads, TCRdb called clonotypes with MiXCR, one entry per CDR3 protein. The repertoire includes 25,000 to 35,000 distinct CDR3 sequences, under 6% of them detected once, and roughly 2% sits in the top ten. This clonotype is deemed medium-sized. Its antigen is not known.

The TCR sequence derives from a woman between 50 and 59 years old in good health. Sequenced sample: CD4+ T cells from blood. The rearrangement joins TRBV5-1 to TRBJ1-6; a possible D gene is TRBD1 (5 bases). DNA of the CDR3: TGCGCCAGCAGCACCGGGGGGAATGTCAATTCACCCCTCCACTTT. It codes for CASSTGGNVNSPLHF.